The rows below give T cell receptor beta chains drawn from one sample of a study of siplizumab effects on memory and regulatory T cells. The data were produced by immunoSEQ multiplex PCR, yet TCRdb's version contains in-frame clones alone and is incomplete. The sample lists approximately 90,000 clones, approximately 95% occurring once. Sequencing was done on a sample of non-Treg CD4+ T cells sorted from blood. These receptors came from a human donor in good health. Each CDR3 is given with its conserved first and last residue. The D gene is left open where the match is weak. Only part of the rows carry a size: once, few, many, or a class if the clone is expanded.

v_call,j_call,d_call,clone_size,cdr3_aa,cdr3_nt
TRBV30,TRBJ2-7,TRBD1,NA,CASKTGASRYEQYF,TGTGCCTCTAAGACAGGGGCAAGCCGGTACGAGCAGTACTTC
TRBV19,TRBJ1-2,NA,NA,CASIKGGSRGYTF,TGTGCCAGTATTAAGGGAGGTTCAAGGGGCTACACCTTC
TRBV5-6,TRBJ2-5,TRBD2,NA,CASSFKTSGTQETQYF,TGTGCCAGCAGCTTCAAGACTAGCGGGACCCAAGAGACCCAGTACTTC
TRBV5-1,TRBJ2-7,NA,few,CASSLAGAEQYF,TGCGCCAGCAGCTTGGCAGGTGCCGAGCAGTACTTC
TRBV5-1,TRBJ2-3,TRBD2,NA,CASTSGVLTDTQYF,TGCGCCAGCACTAGCGGGGTCCTCACAGATACGCAGTATTTT
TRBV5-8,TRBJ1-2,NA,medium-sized,CASSLDGGTGVFNYGYTF,TGTGCCAGCAGCTTGGACGGGGGCACCGGGGTATTTAACTATGGCTACACCTTC
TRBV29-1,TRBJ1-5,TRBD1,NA,CSVGGQGGQPQHF,TGCAGCGTAGGGGGACAGGGGGGACAGCCCCAGCATTTT
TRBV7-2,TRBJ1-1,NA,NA,CASSRSGVHTEAFF,TGTGCCAGCAGCCGGAGCGGTGTACACACTGAAGCTTTCTTT
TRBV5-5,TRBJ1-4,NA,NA,CASSGALNEKLFF,TGTGCCAGCAGCGGGGCCCTTAATGAAAAACTGTTTTTT
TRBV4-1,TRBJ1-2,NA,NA,CASSQPGRLGDYGYTF,TGCGCCAGCAGCCAACCCGGCCGGCTGGGGGACTATGGCTACACCTTC
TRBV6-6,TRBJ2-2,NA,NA,CASRQVGGELFF,TGTGCCAGCAGGCAGGTTGGCGGGGAGCTGTTTTTT
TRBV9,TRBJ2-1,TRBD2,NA,CASSVVLAGGINEQFF,TGTGCCAGCAGCGTAGTACTAGCGGGAGGAATCAATGAGCAGTTCTTC
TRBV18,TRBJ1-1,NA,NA,CASSAAMNTEAFF,TGTGCCAGCAGCGCAGCCATGAACACTGAAGCTTTCTTT
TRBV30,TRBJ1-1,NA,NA,CAWHLPGTGRRTEAFF,TGTGCCTGGCATCTCCCCGGGACCGGGCGAAGGACTGAAGCTTTCTTT
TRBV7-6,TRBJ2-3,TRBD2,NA,CASSLMRGGAGKDTQYF,TGTGCCAGCAGCTTAATGCGGGGGGGGGCGGGAAAAGATACGCAGTATTTT
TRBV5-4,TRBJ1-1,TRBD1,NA,CASSPSTGPMNTEAFF,TGTGCCAGCAGCCCTTCGACAGGGCCAATGAACACTGAAGCTTTCTTT
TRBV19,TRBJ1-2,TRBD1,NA,CASSIGTGVVYGYTF,TGTGCCAGTAGTATAGGTACAGGGGTGGTCTATGGCTACACCTTC
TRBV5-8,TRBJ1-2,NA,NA,CASRSTQGNYGYTF,TGTGCCAGCAGGTCGACACAGGGCAACTATGGCTACACCTTC
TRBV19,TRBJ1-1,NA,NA,CASMEGGGLNTEAFF,TGTGCCAGTATGGAAGGGGGGGGATTGAACACTGAAGCTTTCTTT
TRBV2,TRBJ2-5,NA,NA,CASSEPAQETQYF,TGTGCCAGCAGTGAACCGGCACAAGAGACCCAGTACTTC
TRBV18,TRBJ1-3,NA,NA,CASSPPSVSSGNTIYF,TGTGCCAGCTCACCCCCGAGCGTCAGCTCTGGAAACACCATATATTTT
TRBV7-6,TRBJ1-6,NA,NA,CAVGGDYSPLHF,TGTGCCGTGGGGGGGGACTATTCACCCCTCCACTTT
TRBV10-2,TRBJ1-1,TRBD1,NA,CASSEYLPGQGWTEAFF,TGCGCCAGCAGTGAGTACCTCCCGGGACAGGGTTGGACTGAAGCTTTCTTT
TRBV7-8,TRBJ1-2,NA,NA,CASSAYTVGYGYTF,TGTGCCAGCAGCGCCTACACGGTCGGCTATGGCTACACCTTC
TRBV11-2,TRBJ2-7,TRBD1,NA,CASSFRLHPGQGSYEQYF,TGTGCCAGCAGCTTCAGACTTCATCCGGGACAGGGTTCCTACGAGCAGTACTTC
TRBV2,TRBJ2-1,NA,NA,CASWDGSSYNEQFF,TGTGCCAGCTGGGACGGAAGCTCCTACAATGAGCAGTTCTTC